The clone carrying this TCR beta chain has just a few counts. This entry belongs to a study of blood T cell repertoires in COVID-19. Study at large: The United States, Italy and Spain provided the acute and convalescent COVID-19 samples. In each case, the material was cDNA or gDNA derived from T cells, B-cell-depleted T cells, or PBMCs.

Method: immunoSEQ multiplex PCR; TCRdb's copy keeps in-frame clones and lacks some. This sample has 250,000 or so clones; about 86% occur once, and the top ten carry more than 3%. Ages ranged from about 18 to 100 years, with residence in about 23 US areas. Material: PBMCs or T cells enriched from blood (not recorded which). The TCR comes from a man over 45 who had recovered from COVID-19.

The CDR3 nucleotides read TGTGCCAGCAGCCACGGGACTAGCGAAAACACCGGGGAGCTGTTTTTT. Protein: CASSHGTSENTGELFF. The V and J genes are TRBV7-9 and TRBJ2-2; 10 bases map to TRBD2. Per the germline V gene, CDR1 is SEHNR and CDR2 is FQNEAQ (reference sequence). The CDR3 is 16 amino acids. J lost 2 bases, V lost 5 bases, and 5 bases had no gene match.